A selection of T cell receptor beta chains follows, all from one sample in a study of early T cells in non-severe SARS-CoV-2 infection. One entry per CDR3 protein results from TCRdb running MiXCR on the 5' RACE reads. Of roughly 63,000 distinct CDR3 sequences detected, over 10% appear once; the ten largest clones hold less than 4.5%. The sequenced sample was whole blood. These receptors were taken from an adult who was a healthcare worker with PCR-confirmed SARS-CoV-2 infection or an uninfected control (not recorded which). Both conserved end residues are part of each CDR3. The D gene is left open where the match is weak. Clone sizes are given selectively: once, few, many, or a class where the clone is expanded.

v_call	d_call	clone_size	j_call	cdr3_aa	cdr3_nt
TRBV5-1	NA	few	TRBJ2-3	CASSFLGDTGNTQYF	TGCGCCAGCAGCTTCCTCGGGGACACGGGAAATACGCAGTATTTT
TRBV21-1	NA	NA	TRBJ2-1	CASRLAGGSNEQFF	TGTGCCAGCAGGCTAGCGGGAGGGAGTAATGAGCAGTTCTTC
TRBV28	TRBD1	many	TRBJ1-1	CASSLSDTGTGYTEAFF	TGTGCCAGCAGTTTATCCGATACCGGGACAGGGTACACTGAAGCTTTCTTT
TRBV27	TRBD2	NA	TRBJ2-3	CASEKRPGLVDTQYF	TGTGCCAGCGAAAAGAGACCGGGACTAGTGGATACGCAGTATTTT
TRBV29-1	TRBD1	NA	TRBJ2-1	CSVPGQGYNEQFF	TGCAGCGTTCCGGGACAGGGGTACAATGAGCAGTTCTTC
TRBV28	NA	NA	TRBJ2-7	CASSLNQGPYEQYF	TGTGCCAGCAGTTTAAATCAGGGTCCCTACGAGCAGTACTTC
TRBV3-1	TRBD2	few	TRBJ2-1	CASSPRKTSGIGDEQFF	TGTGCCAGCAGCCCGAGGAAGACTAGCGGGATAGGGGATGAGCAGTTCTTC
TRBV3-1	TRBD2	few	TRBJ2-5	CASSQGPSGQETQYF	TGTGCCAGCAGCCAAGGTCCTAGCGGGCAAGAGACCCAGTACTTC
TRBV30	TRBD2	NA	TRBJ2-2	CAWSFPFGRAVGELFF	TGTGCCTGGAGTTTCCCCTTTGGGAGGGCCGTCGGGGAGCTGTTTTTT
TRBV19	NA	many	TRBJ2-7	CASSIEAGAYEQYF	TGTGCCAGTAGTATTGAGGCAGGGGCTTACGAGCAGTACTTC
TRBV21-1	NA	many	TRBJ2-3	CASSKQPMASGYRTDTQYF	TGTGCCAGCAGCAAACAACCGATGGCTAGCGGCTACCGCACAGATACGCAGTATTTT
TRBV11-2	NA	many	TRBJ2-1	CASSLDQDVGNEQFF	TGTGCCAGCAGCTTAGACCAAGACGTAGGCAATGAGCAGTTCTTC
TRBV27	TRBD2	few	TRBJ2-2	CASRMTSGPNTGELFF	TGTGCCAGCAGGATGACTAGCGGGCCGAACACCGGGGAGCTGTTTTTT
TRBV7-2	TRBD2	many	TRBJ2-7	CASSVSGDPSYEQYF	TGTGCCAGCAGCGTAAGCGGGGACCCCTCCTACGAGCAGTACTTC
TRBV29-1	TRBD2	few	TRBJ2-7	CSGTSADEQYF	TGCAGCGGCACTAGCGCCGACGAGCAGTACTTC
TRBV12-3/TRBV12-4	NA	NA	TRBJ2-1	CASSRQRVRRNEQFF	TGTGCCAGCAGTCGACAGAGGGTAAGACGCAATGAGCAGTTCTTC
TRBV6-5	NA	NA	TRBJ2-1	CASSYEAGRDNEQFF	TGTGCCAGCAGTTACGAGGCGGGGCGTGACAATGAGCAGTTCTTC
TRBV6-1	TRBD1	few	TRBJ2-7	CASRRLQGAPYEQYF	TGTGCCAGCAGAAGACTACAGGGGGCCCCCTACGAGCAGTACTTC
TRBV6-1	TRBD2	many	TRBJ2-7	CASSRSGIAYEQYF	TGTGCCAGCAGTCGTAGCGGGATAGCCTACGAGCAGTACTTC
TRBV9	NA	few	TRBJ2-7	CASSGSSGTGLGEQYF	TGTGCCAGCAGCGGTAGTAGCGGGACAGGGTTGGGGGAGCAGTACTTC